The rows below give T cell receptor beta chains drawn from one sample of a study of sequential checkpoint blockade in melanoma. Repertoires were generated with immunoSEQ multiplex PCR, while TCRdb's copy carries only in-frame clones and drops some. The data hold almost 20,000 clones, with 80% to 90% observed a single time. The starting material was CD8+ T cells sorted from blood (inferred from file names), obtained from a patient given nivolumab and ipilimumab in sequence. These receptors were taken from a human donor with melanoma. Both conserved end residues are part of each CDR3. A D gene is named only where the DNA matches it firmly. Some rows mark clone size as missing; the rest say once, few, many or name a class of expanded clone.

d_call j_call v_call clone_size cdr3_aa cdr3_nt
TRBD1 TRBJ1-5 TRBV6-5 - CASRGTGDQPQHF TGTGCCAGCAGGGGGACAGGGGATCAGCCCCAGCATTTT
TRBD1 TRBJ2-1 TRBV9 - CASSVEAQGDYNEQFF TGTGCCAGCAGCGTAGAGGCCCAGGGGGATTACAATGAGCAGTTCTTC
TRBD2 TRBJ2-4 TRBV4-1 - CASSQEVTSGDIQYF TGCGCCAGCAGCCAAGAGGTGACTAGCGGGGACATTCAGTACTTC
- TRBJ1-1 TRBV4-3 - CASSQNGAGYTDTEAFF TGCGCCAGCAGCCAGAATGGAGCGGGCTACACCGACACTGAAGCTTTCTTT
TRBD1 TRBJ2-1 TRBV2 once CASRGEDRGRDWGFF TGTGCCAGCAGGGGGGAAGACAGGGGGCGCGATTGGGGGTTCTTC
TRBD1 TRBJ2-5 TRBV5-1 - CASSETGARQETQYF TGCGCCAGCAGCGAGACAGGGGCTCGCCAAGAGACCCAGTACTTC
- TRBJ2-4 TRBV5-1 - CASSLSSPLDRPKNIQYF TGCGCCAGCAGCTTGTCCTCGCCATTGGACAGACCTAAAAACATTCAGTACTTC
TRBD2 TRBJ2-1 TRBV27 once CASSSTSGGGTYNEQFF TGTGCCAGCAGTTCAACTAGCGGGGGTGGGACCTACAATGAGCAGTTCTTC
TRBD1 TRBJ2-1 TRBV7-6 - CASSRTGGSYNEQFF TGTGCCAGCAGCAGGACAGGGGGCTCCTACAATGAGCAGTTCTTC
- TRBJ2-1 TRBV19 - CASELGGGLNEQFF TGTGCCAGTGAGCTTGGGGGGGGGCTCAATGAGCAGTTCTTC
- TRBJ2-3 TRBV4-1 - CASSQESGAGTDTQYF TGCGCCAGCAGCCAAGAATCAGGGGCTGGTACAGATACGCAGTATTTT
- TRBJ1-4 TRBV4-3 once CASSQVMGQNEKLFF TGCGCCAGCAGCCAAGTTATGGGACAAAATGAAAAACTGTTTTTT
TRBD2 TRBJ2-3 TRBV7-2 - CASSLIAGRTDTQYF TGTGCCAGCAGCTTAATAGCGGGGCGAACAGATACGCAGTATTTT
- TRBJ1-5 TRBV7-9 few CASSSTTTGNQPQHF TGTGCCAGCAGCTCGACCACGACAGGCAATCAGCCCCAGCATTTT
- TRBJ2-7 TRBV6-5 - CASSETGNLYEQYF TGTGCCAGCAGTGAGACCGGGAACTTATACGAGCAGTACTTC
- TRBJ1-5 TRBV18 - CASSPFPGERENQPQHF TGTGCCAGCTCACCATTCCCTGGAGAACGAGAAAATCAGCCCCAGCATTTT
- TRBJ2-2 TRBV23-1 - CASSQSPGILFPGELFF TGCGCCAGCAGTCAATCACCCGGGATTTTATTTCCCGGGGAGCTGTTTTTT
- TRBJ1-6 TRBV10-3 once CAISPPGQNSPLHF TGTGCCATCAGTCCACCGGGACAAAATTCACCCCTCCACTTT
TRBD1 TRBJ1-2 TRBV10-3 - CAISESSGGYGYTF TGTGCCATCAGTGAGTCTTCAGGGGGCTATGGCTACACCTTC
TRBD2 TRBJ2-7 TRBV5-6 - CASSDLGLSGRGAYEQYF TGTGCCAGCAGCGATCTTGGGTTGTCAGGGAGGGGCGCCTACGAGCAGTACTTC
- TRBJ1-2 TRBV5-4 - CASFTRLPGKTYGYTF TGTGCCAGCTTCACTCGCTTACCAGGAAAGACCTATGGCTACACCTTC
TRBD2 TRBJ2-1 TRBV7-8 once CASTTSGGSSYNEQFF TGTGCCAGCACCACTAGCGGGGGAAGCTCCTACAACGAGCAGTTCTTC
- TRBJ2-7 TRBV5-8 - CASSQVAYYEQYF TGCGCCAGCAGCCAAGTAGCGTACTACGAGCAGTACTTC
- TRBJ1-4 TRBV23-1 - CASSQCDLYSKTATNEKLFF TGCGCCAGCAGTCAATGCGATCTATACTCTAAAACAGCAACTAATGAAAAACTGTTTTTT
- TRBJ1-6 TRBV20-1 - CSARTVSPLHF TGCAGTGCCCGGACAGTTTCACCCCTCCACTTT
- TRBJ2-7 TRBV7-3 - CASSYSDSYEQYF TGTGCCAGCAGTTACTCTGACTCCTACGAGCAGTACTTC
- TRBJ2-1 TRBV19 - CASSMAESSYNEQFF TGTGCCAGTAGTATGGCGGAAAGCTCCTACAATGAGCAGTTCTTC
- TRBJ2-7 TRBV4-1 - CASSQASGEQYF TGCGCCAGCAGCCAAGCTTCAGGCGAGCAGTACTTC
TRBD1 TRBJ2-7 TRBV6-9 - CASSEGTGGFEQYF TGTGCCAGCAGTGAAGGGACAGGGGGATTCGAGCAGTACTTC
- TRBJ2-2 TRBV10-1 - CASSESRNTGELFF TGCGCCAGCAGTGAGTCTAGAAATACCGGGGAGCTGTTTTTT
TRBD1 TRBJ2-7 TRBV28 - CASRTGTGFHEQYF TGTGCCAGCAGAACCGGGACAGGGTTCCACGAGCAGTACTTC
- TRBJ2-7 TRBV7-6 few CASAAGSNEQYF TGTGCCAGCGCTGCAGGATCTAACGAGCAGTACTTC
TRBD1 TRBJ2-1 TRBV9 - CASSVAGTGDNEQFF TGTGCCAGCAGCGTAGCCGGGACAGGGGATAATGAGCAGTTCTTC
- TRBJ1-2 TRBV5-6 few CASSLGLDSYGYTF TGTGCCAGCAGCTTGGGTCTGGACAGCTATGGCTACACCTTC
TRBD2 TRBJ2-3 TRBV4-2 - CASSQGGAGGADTQYF TGTGCCAGCAGCCAAGGGGGAGCGGGGGGGGCAGATACGCAGTATTTT
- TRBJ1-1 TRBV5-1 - CASRLQGQNTEAFF TGCGCCAGCCGCCTACAGGGACAGAACACTGAAGCTTTCTTT
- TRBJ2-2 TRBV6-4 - CASSDSSVKSHDTGELFF TGTGCCAGCAGTGACTCGTCGGTGAAGTCCCATGACACCGGGGAGCTGTTTTTT
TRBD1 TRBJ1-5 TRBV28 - CASSYRTGTQPQHF TGTGCCAGCAGTTATAGGACAGGGACTCAGCCCCAGCATTTT
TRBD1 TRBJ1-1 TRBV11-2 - CASSQRTGAF TGTGCCAGCAGCCAACGGACAGGGGCATTT
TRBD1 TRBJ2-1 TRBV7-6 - CASSLGGGTGDEQFF TGTGCCAGCAGCTTAGGAGGGGGCACTGGAGATGAGCAGTTCTTC
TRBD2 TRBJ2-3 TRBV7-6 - CASSLAWTSGTDTQYF TGTGCCAGCAGCTTAGCGTGGACTAGCGGCACAGATACGCAGTATTTT
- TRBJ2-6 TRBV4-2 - CASSQYFLGASGANVLTF TGTGCCAGCAGCCAATATTTTCTGGGGGCCTCTGGGGCCAACGTCCTGACTTTC
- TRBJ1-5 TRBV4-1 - CASSQDLGAGNQPQHF TGCGCCAGCAGCCAAGATTTGGGGGCAGGCAATCAGCCCCAGCATTTT
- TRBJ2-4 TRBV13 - CASSLSGINIQYF TGTGCCAGCAGCTTATCGGGGATTAACATTCAGTACTTC
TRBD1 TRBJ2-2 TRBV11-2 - CATLGQGPPGELFF TGTGCCACCTTAGGACAGGGCCCCCCCGGGGAGCTGTTTTTT
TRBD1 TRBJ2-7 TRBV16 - CASSQSDRGLSYEQYF TGTGCCAGCAGCCAGTCGGACAGGGGGCTTTCCTACGAGCAGTACTTC
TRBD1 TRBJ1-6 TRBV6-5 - CASSYVQGGHSPLHF TGTGCCAGCAGTTACGTACAGGGGGGACATTCACCCCTCCACTTT
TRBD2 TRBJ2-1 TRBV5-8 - CASSQDPWTSVIYNEQFF TGTGCCAGCAGCCAAGATCCATGGACTAGCGTTATATACAATGAGCAGTTCTTC
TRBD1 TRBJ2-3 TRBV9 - CASSLQGAGTDTQYF TGTGCCAGCAGCCTACAGGGGGCAGGCACAGATACGCAGTATTTT
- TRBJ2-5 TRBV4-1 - CASSQDRLVGQETQYF TGCGCCAGCAGCCAAGATCGACTAGTTGGCCAAGAGACCCAGTACTTC
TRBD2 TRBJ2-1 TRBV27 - CASSWTSAGAEQFF TGTGCCAGCAGTTGGACTAGCGCAGGGGCTGAGCAGTTCTTC